This T cell receptor (beta chain) was observed in a study of T cell responses to AZD1222 COVID-19 vaccine. Some clones are missing from TCRdb's copy, which holds only in-frame ones; the method was immunoSEQ multiplex PCR. The sample holds just under 150,000 clones, roughly 87% seen once. Regarding this clone: As yet, its antigen is unknown.

Germline V gene data show CDR1 as SGHVS and CDR2 as FNYEAQ. The germline V and J ends were trimmed by 3 bases and 0 bases, with 14 bases remaining between them. The CDR3 has 17 residues. Study results and limitations: Spike-specific TCR breadth and depth grew following two AZD1222 doses. Among spike-specific TCRs, nearly half reportedly target unmutated variant regions.

This clonotype originated in an adult who received the MenACWY meningococcal vaccine as a control. The specimen was peripheral blood, collected 28 days after the second dose of the MenACWY control vaccine. The chain has TRBV7-6 and TRBJ2-2, with D perhaps matching TRBD2 (6 bases). The CDR3 nucleotides are TGTGCCAGCAGCTTCCATTTATCGGGGGCGAACACCGGGGAGCTGTTTTTT. Translated, it gives CASSFHLSGANTGELFF.